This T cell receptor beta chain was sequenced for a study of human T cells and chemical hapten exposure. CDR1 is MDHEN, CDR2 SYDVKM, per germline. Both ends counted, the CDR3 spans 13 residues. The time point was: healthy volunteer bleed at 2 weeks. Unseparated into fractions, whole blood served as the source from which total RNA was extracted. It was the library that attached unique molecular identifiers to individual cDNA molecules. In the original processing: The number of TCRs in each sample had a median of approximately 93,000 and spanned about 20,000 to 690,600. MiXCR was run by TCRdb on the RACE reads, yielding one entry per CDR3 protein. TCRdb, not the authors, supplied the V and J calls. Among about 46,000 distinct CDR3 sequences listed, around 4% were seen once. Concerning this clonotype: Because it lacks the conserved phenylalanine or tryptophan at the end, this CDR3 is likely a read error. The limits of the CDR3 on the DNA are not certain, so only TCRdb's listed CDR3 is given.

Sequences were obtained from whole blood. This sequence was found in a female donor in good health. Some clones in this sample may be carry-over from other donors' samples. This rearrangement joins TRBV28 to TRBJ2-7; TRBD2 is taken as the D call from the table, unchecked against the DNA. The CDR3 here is CERSGTEEDEQEG.